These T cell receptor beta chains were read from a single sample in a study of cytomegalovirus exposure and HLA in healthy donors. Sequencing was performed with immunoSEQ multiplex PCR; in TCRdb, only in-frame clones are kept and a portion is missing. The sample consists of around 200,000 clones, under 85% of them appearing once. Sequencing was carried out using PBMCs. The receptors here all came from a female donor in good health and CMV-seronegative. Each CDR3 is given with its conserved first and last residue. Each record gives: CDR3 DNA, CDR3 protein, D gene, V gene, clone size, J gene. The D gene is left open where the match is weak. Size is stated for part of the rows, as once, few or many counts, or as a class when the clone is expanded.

CDR3nt: TGTGCCAGCAGCCAACTAGCGGGGTTCACAGATACGCAGTATTTT
CDR3aa: CASSQLAGFTDTQYF
d_gene: TRBD2
v_gene: TRBV7-3
abundance: NA
j_gene: TRBJ2-3

CDR3nt: TGCGCCAGCAGCTCCCGGGACAGGGTAGAGACCCAGTACTTC
CDR3aa: CASSSRDRVETQYF
d_gene: TRBD1
v_gene: TRBV5-1
abundance: NA
j_gene: TRBJ2-5

CDR3nt: TGTGCCAGCAGCCTCGGACAGGGGGACACCGGGGAGCTGTTTTTT
CDR3aa: CASSLGQGDTGELFF
d_gene: TRBD1
v_gene: TRBV7-7
abundance: NA
j_gene: TRBJ2-2

CDR3nt: TGTGCCAGCAGCTTAGTAACTAGCGGGATGGGGGTCTCCTACAATGAGCAGTTCTTC
CDR3aa: CASSLVTSGMGVSYNEQFF
d_gene: TRBD2
v_gene: TRBV7-9
abundance: few
j_gene: TRBJ2-1

CDR3nt: TGTGCCAGCAGTTCCTTGGGGAGCGGGGGCTACTACGTGCAGTACTTC
CDR3aa: CASSSLGSGGYYVQYF
d_gene: TRBD2
v_gene: TRBV28
abundance: NA
j_gene: TRBJ2-7

CDR3nt: TGTGCCAGCAGTTTAGTATATACGCAGTATTTT
CDR3aa: CASSLVYTQYF
d_gene: NA
v_gene: TRBV28
abundance: NA
j_gene: TRBJ2-3

CDR3nt: TGTGCCAGCAGCCCAGCCGGGTTCACAGATACGCAGTATTTT
CDR3aa: CASSPAGFTDTQYF
d_gene: NA
v_gene: TRBV9
abundance: NA
j_gene: TRBJ2-3

CDR3nt: TGCGCCAGCAGCCAAGACCCGCAGGGGGACACTGAAGCTTTCTTT
CDR3aa: CASSQDPQGDTEAFF
d_gene: TRBD1
v_gene: TRBV4-1
abundance: NA
j_gene: TRBJ1-1

CDR3nt: TGTGCCTGGAGAGAAGGGGGATTCGATTCTGAAGCTTTCTTT
CDR3aa: CAWREGGFDSEAFF
d_gene: NA
v_gene: TRBV30
abundance: NA
j_gene: TRBJ1-1

CDR3nt: TGTGCCAGCAGTGCGGACAGGAGTTACTATGGCTACACCTTC
CDR3aa: CASSADRSYYGYTF
d_gene: TRBD1
v_gene: TRBV6-1
abundance: few
j_gene: TRBJ1-2

CDR3nt: TGCGCCAGCAGCCAAGCCCTCGACAGGTATGGCTACACCTTC
CDR3aa: CASSQALDRYGYTF
d_gene: NA
v_gene: TRBV4-3
abundance: NA
j_gene: TRBJ1-2

CDR3nt: TGTGCCAGCAGCGTAGCCGTAGCGGGGGCCTACAATGAGCAGTTCTTC
CDR3aa: CASSVAVAGAYNEQFF
d_gene: TRBD2
v_gene: TRBV9
abundance: NA
j_gene: TRBJ2-1

CDR3nt: TGTGCCAGCAGCCAAGAGTCTCGAAACACCATATATTTT
CDR3aa: CASSQESRNTIYF
d_gene: NA
v_gene: TRBV4-2
abundance: NA
j_gene: TRBJ1-3

CDR3nt: TGTGCCAGCACAGGGGATGAGACCCAGTACTTC
CDR3aa: CASTGDETQYF
d_gene: NA
v_gene: TRBV6-4
abundance: NA
j_gene: TRBJ2-5

CDR3nt: TGTGCCACCAGCAGAGGCGGGGGGGCTAGGGAGCAGTTCTTC
CDR3aa: CATSRGGGAREQFF
d_gene: TRBD2
v_gene: TRBV15
abundance: once
j_gene: TRBJ2-1

CDR3nt: TGTGCCAGCAATCGCAGGGGGAACACAGATACGCAGTATTTT
CDR3aa: CASNRRGNTDTQYF
d_gene: TRBD1
v_gene: TRBV27
abundance: NA
j_gene: TRBJ2-3

CDR3nt: TGTGCCACCAACGCAGGGGGTGCTGGCTACACCTTC
CDR3aa: CATNAGGAGYTF
d_gene: TRBD1
v_gene: TRBV28
abundance: NA
j_gene: TRBJ1-2

CDR3nt: TGTGCCAGCAGCTTAGTTGGAGGGACTGGAAACACCATATATTTT
CDR3aa: CASSLVGGTGNTIYF
d_gene: NA
v_gene: TRBV7-8
abundance: NA
j_gene: TRBJ1-3

CDR3nt: TGTTCCAGCAGCCCACTAGCGAGTGGGGGCACAGATACGCAGTATTTT
CDR3aa: CSSSPLASGGTDTQYF
d_gene: TRBD2
v_gene: TRBV7-9
abundance: NA
j_gene: TRBJ2-3

CDR3nt: TGCGCCAGCAGCGCGACAGGGGCCTACGAGCAGTACTTC
CDR3aa: CASSATGAYEQYF
d_gene: TRBD1
v_gene: TRBV5-1
abundance: NA
j_gene: TRBJ2-7

CDR3nt: TGTGCCAGCAGCTTACAGGGGAACACTGAAGCTTTCTTT
CDR3aa: CASSLQGNTEAFF
d_gene: NA
v_gene: TRBV7-3
abundance: NA
j_gene: TRBJ1-1

CDR3nt: TGCGCCAGCAGCCCGGGACAGGACCTCCCAGGTGGCTACACCTTC
CDR3aa: CASSPGQDLPGGYTF
d_gene: TRBD1
v_gene: TRBV10-1
abundance: NA
j_gene: TRBJ1-2

CDR3nt: TGTTCCAGCAGCTTACCCGTAGCGGGAGGGCCCCACGAGCAGTACTTC
CDR3aa: CSSSLPVAGGPHEQYF
d_gene: TRBD2
v_gene: TRBV7-9
abundance: NA
j_gene: TRBJ2-7

CDR3nt: TGTGCCAGCACCATGGCGGCCTCCTATAATTCACCCCTCCACTTT
CDR3aa: CASTMAASYNSPLHF
d_gene: NA
v_gene: TRBV6-5
abundance: NA
j_gene: TRBJ1-6

CDR3nt: TGTGCCAGTAGTATATACGAGCAGTACTTC
CDR3aa: CASSIYEQYF
d_gene: NA
v_gene: TRBV19
abundance: NA
j_gene: TRBJ2-7

CDR3nt: TGTGCCAGCAGCCCCGGGACTAGCGGACCTCCCAATCATTTT
CDR3aa: CASSPGTSGPPNHF
d_gene: TRBD2
v_gene: TRBV2
abundance: NA
j_gene: TRBJ2-3

CDR3nt: TGTGCCACCAGCAGACTAGGGCTAGCCACAGATACGCAGTATTTT
CDR3aa: CATSRLGLATDTQYF
d_gene: NA
v_gene: TRBV15
abundance: once
j_gene: TRBJ2-3

CDR3nt: TGTGCCATCAGTGAGTCGAACAGCCGGATAAACTATGGCTACACCTTC
CDR3aa: CAISESNSRINYGYTF
d_gene: NA
v_gene: TRBV10-3
abundance: NA
j_gene: TRBJ1-2

CDR3nt: TGTGCCAGCTCACCACCTAGCGGGGGGGCCCTTTTGGGCACAGATACGCAGTATTTT
CDR3aa: CASSPPSGGALLGTDTQYF
d_gene: TRBD2
v_gene: TRBV18
abundance: NA
j_gene: TRBJ2-3

CDR3nt: TGCGCCAGCAGCCAAGAGGGGACAGGACGCTACGAGCAGTACTTC
CDR3aa: CASSQEGTGRYEQYF
d_gene: TRBD1
v_gene: TRBV4-1
abundance: NA
j_gene: TRBJ2-7

CDR3nt: TGTGCCAGCAGCTTAAACTCGCAAGAGACCCAGTACTTC
CDR3aa: CASSLNSQETQYF
d_gene: NA
v_gene: TRBV7-3
abundance: NA
j_gene: TRBJ2-5

CDR3nt: TGTGCCAGCAGCCCGAGTTCGGGGGCCAACGTCCTGACTTTC
CDR3aa: CASSPSSGANVLTF
d_gene: NA
v_gene: TRBV11-3
abundance: NA
j_gene: TRBJ2-6

CDR3nt: TGTGCCAGCAGTCCAAGGGGGTACACTGAAGCTTTCTTT
CDR3aa: CASSPRGYTEAFF
d_gene: NA
v_gene: TRBV28
abundance: NA
j_gene: TRBJ1-1

CDR3nt: TGTGCCAGCAGCTTGGATCTTAGGGCAGGCGGGATCGAGCAGTACTTC
CDR3aa: CASSLDLRAGGIEQYF
d_gene: NA
v_gene: TRBV5-6
abundance: NA
j_gene: TRBJ2-7

CDR3nt: TGTGCCAGCAGCAGACAGGGTGGCTACTATGGCTACACCTTC
CDR3aa: CASSRQGGYYGYTF
d_gene: TRBD1
v_gene: TRBV28
abundance: few
j_gene: TRBJ1-2

CDR3nt: TGTGCCTGGACCAGCTGGACTCAATCCTACGAGCAGTACTTC
CDR3aa: CAWTSWTQSYEQYF
d_gene: NA
v_gene: TRBV30
abundance: NA
j_gene: TRBJ2-7

CDR3nt: TGCGCCAGCAGCAGTACAGGGACCTCTAATGAAAAACTGTTTTTT
CDR3aa: CASSSTGTSNEKLFF
d_gene: NA
v_gene: TRBV4-3
abundance: NA
j_gene: TRBJ1-4

CDR3nt: TGTGCCAGCAGCTCCTCCGGGACAGTGGAAAACTATGGCTACACCTTC
CDR3aa: CASSSSGTVENYGYTF
d_gene: TRBD1
v_gene: TRBV7-2
abundance: once
j_gene: TRBJ1-2

CDR3nt: TGTGCCAGCTCACCTAATGAGGGACAGGGGAACACTGAAGCTTTCTTT
CDR3aa: CASSPNEGQGNTEAFF
d_gene: TRBD1
v_gene: TRBV18
abundance: few
j_gene: TRBJ1-1

CDR3nt: TGTGCCAGCAGTTTCCGTCGGACAGGGATCAATCAGCCCCAGCATTTT
CDR3aa: CASSFRRTGINQPQHF
d_gene: TRBD1
v_gene: TRBV28
abundance: NA
j_gene: TRBJ1-5

CDR3nt: TGTGCCATCAGGGACTATTCCACAGATACGCAGTATTTT
CDR3aa: CAIRDYSTDTQYF
d_gene: NA
v_gene: TRBV10-3
abundance: NA
j_gene: TRBJ2-3

CDR3nt: TGTGCCAGCAGTCCCCTAACCGGGGAGCTGTTTTTT
CDR3aa: CASSPLTGELFF
d_gene: NA
v_gene: TRBV6-5
abundance: once
j_gene: TRBJ2-2

CDR3nt: TGTGCCAGCAGTCCATCCGCAGGGGGCTCCTATAATTCACCCCTCCACTTT
CDR3aa: CASSPSAGGSYNSPLHF
d_gene: TRBD1
v_gene: TRBV28
abundance: NA
j_gene: TRBJ1-6

CDR3nt: TGTGCCAGCGTTCGGGGAGATGGTAACACCGGGGAGCTGTTTTTT
CDR3aa: CASVRGDGNTGELFF
d_gene: NA
v_gene: TRBV28
abundance: NA
j_gene: TRBJ2-2

CDR3nt: TGTGCCAGCAGCCTCGGCCGGGACAGGGCAACTGAAGCTTTCTTT
CDR3aa: CASSLGRDRATEAFF
d_gene: TRBD1
v_gene: TRBV9
abundance: NA
j_gene: TRBJ1-1

CDR3nt: TGTGCCACCAGCAGACGTTTAGCGGGAGGTGCAGATGAGCAGTTCTTC
CDR3aa: CATSRRLAGGADEQFF
d_gene: TRBD2
v_gene: TRBV15
abundance: NA
j_gene: TRBJ2-1

CDR3nt: TGTGCCAGCGGCCCCCCGGCGGGCTCCTACGAGCAGTACTTC
CDR3aa: CASGPPAGSYEQYF
d_gene: NA
v_gene: TRBV2
abundance: few
j_gene: TRBJ2-7

CDR3nt: TGTGCCAGCAGCCCGACTAGCGGGTGGGCTCCTAGCACAGATACGCAGTATTTT
CDR3aa: CASSPTSGWAPSTDTQYF
d_gene: TRBD2
v_gene: TRBV7-9
abundance: NA
j_gene: TRBJ2-3

CDR3nt: TGTGCCAGCAGGAGACTAGCGGGAGGTGGGTACAATGAGCAGTTCTTC
CDR3aa: CASRRLAGGGYNEQFF
d_gene: TRBD2
v_gene: TRBV2
abundance: NA
j_gene: TRBJ2-1

CDR3nt: TGTGCCAGCAGTTTAAATAGGGACTTCTCTGGAAACACCATATATTTT
CDR3aa: CASSLNRDFSGNTIYF
d_gene: NA
v_gene: TRBV6-5
abundance: few
j_gene: TRBJ1-3

CDR3nt: TGTGCCAGCTCACCTGGCGCAGGGCCAAGCAATCAGCCCCAGCATTTT
CDR3aa: CASSPGAGPSNQPQHF
d_gene: NA
v_gene: TRBV18
abundance: NA
j_gene: TRBJ1-5

CDR3nt: TGTGCCAGCAGCAATGCTGTTGACAGGGTGCTATCCGGCACGAGCTTTGATAGCAATCAGCCCCAGCATTTT
CDR3aa: CASSNAVDRVLSGTSFDSNQPQHF
d_gene: NA
v_gene: TRBV21-1
abundance: NA
j_gene: TRBJ1-5

CDR3nt: TGTGCCAGCAGCTTAGCATCCTCAGGACAACACTATGGCTACACCTTC
CDR3aa: CASSLASSGQHYGYTF
d_gene: NA
v_gene: TRBV7-9
abundance: few
j_gene: TRBJ1-2

CDR3nt: TGTGCCAGCAGCTTAGGGGGGGGACAGGGGAATGAGCAGTTCTTC
CDR3aa: CASSLGGGQGNEQFF
d_gene: TRBD1
v_gene: TRBV11-2
abundance: NA
j_gene: TRBJ2-1

CDR3nt: TGTGCCAGCAGCAGCCCCATCTGGGGCGAGGGCAATCAGCCCCAGCATTTT
CDR3aa: CASSSPIWGEGNQPQHF
d_gene: NA
v_gene: TRBV7-2
abundance: NA
j_gene: TRBJ1-5

CDR3nt: TGCGCCAGCAGTGAGTCCCCCGACCCGACTGTCGGGCAGTTCTTC
CDR3aa: CASSESPDPTVGQFF
d_gene: NA
v_gene: TRBV10-1
abundance: NA
j_gene: TRBJ2-1

CDR3nt: TGTGCCAGCAGCCCAGGACTAGCGGGAGCCTACAATGAGCAGTTCTTC
CDR3aa: CASSPGLAGAYNEQFF
d_gene: TRBD2
v_gene: TRBV7-3
abundance: NA
j_gene: TRBJ2-1

CDR3nt: TGCGCCAGCAGCTTAGGACAGGGGAGGGGGCAAGAGACCCAGTACTTC
CDR3aa: CASSLGQGRGQETQYF
d_gene: TRBD1
v_gene: TRBV5-1
abundance: NA
j_gene: TRBJ2-5

CDR3nt: TGCGCCAGCAGCCACCCCCACGGACACTCCACACGTGAGCAGTTCTTC
CDR3aa: CASSHPHGHSTREQFF
d_gene: NA
v_gene: TRBV4-3
abundance: NA
j_gene: TRBJ2-1